Presented here are 21 T cell receptor beta chains from one specimen sequenced in a study of T cell changes during pregnancy in multiple sclerosis. Measured with immunoSEQ multiplex PCR; TCRdb has only the in-frame clones, and not every one. Of 55,000 to 65,000 clones listed, 80% to 95% are singletons. Sequences were derived from peripheral blood, sampled in the first trimester of pregnancy. All receptors come from a female donor with multiple sclerosis, enrolled in a pregnancy study.

The gene calls are TRBV5-1 and TRBJ1-1, with 9 positions matching TRBD1. The CDR3 loop spans 15 amino acids. CDR1 is SGHRS, CDR2 YFSETQ, per germline. Trimming took 4 bases from V and 1 from J; bases not matched to a gene: 5. The CDR3 DNA reads TGCGCCAGCAGCATAGGACAGGGGAAGAACACTGAAGCTTTCTTT. This translates into CASSIGQGKNTEAFF.

On this clone itself: Other DNA sequences of this sample code for an identical CDR3. The rearrangement uses TRBV10-2 and TRBJ1-5; the D gene is possibly TRBD1 (6 bases). Germline CDR1 and CDR2: WSHSY and SAAADI. The length of the CDR3 is 13 residues. V dropped 6 bases and J dropped 6 bases, with 12 bases sitting between them. The CDR3 loop is CASSRQGSQPQHF. Here the CDR3 DNA reads TGCGCCAGCAGCCGGCAGGGGTCTCAGCCCCAGCATTTT.

This chain connects TRBV4-1 to TRBJ2-1, with 12 bases fitting TRBD2. The germline V gene has CDR1 MGHRA and CDR2 YSYEKL. This CDR3 is 16 amino acids long. Losses at the gene ends were 1 base for V and 7 bases for J; bases not matched to a gene: 5. The CDR3 spells CASSQASGGASNEQFF. CDR3 DNA sequence: TGCGCCAGCAGCCAAGCTAGCGGGGGGGCCAGTAATGAGCAGTTCTTC.

The count of this clone is one. The rearrangement links TRBV27 to TRBJ1-1, with D perhaps TRBD1 (6 bases). V lost 5 bases to trimming and J lost 1 base, with 11 bases between them. The germline V gene has CDR1 MNHEY and CDR2 SMNVEV (reference sequence). CDR3 size: 14 residues. CDR3 coding DNA: TGTGCCAGCAGTAAATTCAGGGGGAACACTGAAGCTTTCTTT. This codes for CASSKFRGNTEAFF.

The chain is built from TRBV15 and TRBJ1-2; a possible D gene is TRBD1 (6 bases). The CDR3 consists of 15 residues. Trimming cost V 0 bases and J 6 bases, with 14 bases left between them. The germline V gene encodes CDR1 LNHNV and CDR2 YYDKDF (reference sequence). CDR3 protein: CATSRDGRGQNGYTF. The CDR3 nucleotides are TGTGCCACCAGCAGAGATGGGCGGGGGCAGAATGGCTACACCTTC.

This sequence joins TRBV6-5 and TRBJ2-1, with 8 nucleotides matching TRBD2. This CDR3 region has 11 residues. Looked up from germline, CDR1 is MNHEY and CDR2 is SVGAGI. V lost 10 bases, J lost 6 bases, and 2 bases stayed unmatched. CDR3 sequence: CATLAVNEQFF. The CDR3 nucleotides are TGTGCCACACTAGCGGTCAATGAGCAGTTCTTC.

The chain couples TRBV5-1 to TRBJ1-1; TRBD1 matches 9 bases. The CDR3 length is 13 residues. J gave up 5 bases and V 4 bases, and 3 bases lay outside the gene matches. In germline, CDR1 is SGHRS, CDR2 YFSETQ. In DNA, the CDR3 is TGCGCCAGCAGCGAGACAGGGGGTACTGAAGCTTTCTTT. Protein sequence: CASSETGGTEAFF.

The J gene is TRBJ1-2, the V gene TRBV6-5; no firm D call. This CDR3 region has 15 residues. Germline V gene sequence: CDR1 MNHEY, CDR2 SVGAGI. V gave up 2 bases and J gave up 8 bases, with 18 bases separating them. CDR3 nucleotide sequence: TGTGCCAGCAGTTACGGGCAGCAACCTCCATGGGGCTACACCTTC. This encodes CASSYGQQPPWGYTF.

V usage is TRBV7-9 and J usage is TRBJ2-1, with 7 bases aligning to TRBD2. Germline CDR1 is SEHNR and CDR2 is FQNEAQ (reference sequence). This CDR3 comprises 13 residues. V dropped 7 bases and J dropped 8; count of bases not matched to a gene: 8. The CDR3 nucleotides are TGTGCCAGCACCCCGCCGGGGAGGGATGAGCAGTTCTTC. This gives the protein CASTPPGRDEQFF.

This chain uses TRBV5-1 with TRBJ1-6, with 9 bases aligning to TRBD1. The length of the CDR3 is 15 residues. Germline CDR1 is SGHRS and CDR2 is YFSETQ. J was trimmed by 10 bases and V by 0 bases; bases with no gene match: 5. CDR3 region: CASSLGGTGRSPLHF. For the CDR3, the DNA is TGCGCCAGCAGCTTGGGAGGGACAGGGAGGTCACCCCTCCACTTT.

The chain employs TRBV7-6 and TRBJ2-7, with 9 positions matching TRBD2. This CDR3 comprises 15 residues. After removal of 0 bases from V and 2 bases from J, the junction contained 2 bases not matched to a gene. Germline V gene sequence: CDR1 SGHVS, CDR2 FNYEAQ. The CDR3 sequence: CASSLAGGGAYEQYF. The CDR3 DNA follows: TGTGCCAGCAGCTTAGCTGGCGGGGGGGCCTACGAGCAGTACTTC.

J is TRBJ1-3 and V is TRBV6-6; a possible D gene is TRBD1 (6 bases). Trimming shortened V by 2 bases and J by 7 bases, and 15 bases separated the two germline ends. This CDR3 region has 15 residues. From germline, CDR1 is MNHNY and CDR2 SVGAGI (reference sequence). The CDR3 loop is CASSYAGQQSNTIYF. CDR3 DNA: TGTGCCAGCAGTTACGCCGGACAGCAGAGTAACACCATATATTTT.

The chain carries TRBV6-1 and TRBJ2-1; TRBD2 aligns across 8 bases. V gave up 3 bases and J gave up 7 bases; unmatched junction bases: 8. This CDR3 region has 15 residues. Per the germline V gene, CDR1 is MNHNS and CDR2 is SASEGT. The CDR3 region has the DNA TGTGCCAGCAGTGAGATGGCGGGGGGTGGGAATGAGCAGTTCTTC. This encodes CASSEMAGGGNEQFF.

This clone came up a few times. The chain employs TRBV7-3 and TRBJ2-2; possible D gene TRBD2, 6 bases. In germline, CDR1 is SGHTA, CDR2 FQGTGA. The CDR3 contains 13 residues. V was trimmed by 5 bases and J by 6 bases, leaving 10 bases between them. The CDR3 here is CASSQTRPGELFF. In DNA form, the CDR3 reads TGTGCCAGCAGCCAGACTAGACCCGGGGAGCTGTTTTTT.

The chain recombines TRBV2 with TRBJ2-3; 8 bases align to TRBD1. J gave up 2 bases and V 6 bases, and 1 base lay outside the gene matches. Germline assignment: CDR1 SNHLY and CDR2 FYNNEI. There are 13 residues in the CDR3. CDR3: CASRDRVTDTQYF. In DNA, the CDR3 is TGTGCCAGCAGGGACAGGGTCACAGATACGCAGTATTTT.

V gene TRBV7-8 combines with J gene TRBJ2-3; a weak D match, TRBD2 (5 bases). This CDR3 spans 14 amino acids. The ends were cut back, 6 bases at V and 2 bases at J, with 12 bases in the middle. Germline-derived CDR1 and CDR2 are SGHVS and FQNEAQ. CDR3 sequence reads: CASRRASYTDTQYF. In DNA, the CDR3 is TGTGCCAGCAGGAGGGCTAGCTACACAGATACGCAGTATTTT.

This sequence joins TRBV7-3 and TRBJ1-1, with D perhaps matching TRBD1 (6 bases). The CDR3 has 13 residues. With 2 bases removed from V and 6 bases from J, the gap between germline ends came to 10 bases. CDR1 and CDR2 (germline): SGHTA, FQGTGA. The CDR3, as DNA: TGTGCCAGCAGCTTATCCAGGGGCGCTGAAGCTTTCTTT. Translation: CASSLSRGAEAFF.

This clone has more than one count but fewer than ten. V usage is TRBV9 and J usage is TRBJ2-1; 8 nucleotides line up with TRBD2. Germline V CDR1 and CDR2: SGDLS, YYNGEE. V was pared by 6 bases and J by 2 bases, with 7 bases of the junction left unmatched. The CDR3 is made up of 15 amino acids. The CDR3 DNA reads as TGTGCCAGCACGGTAGGAGCGGGGGCCTACAATGAGCAGTTCTTC. Translation gives CASTVGAGAYNEQFF.

The V gene is TRBV6-5, the J gene TRBJ2-5; no definite D call. Trimming cost V 0 bases and J 14 bases, with 16 bases left between them. Germline V CDR1 and CDR2: MNHEY, SVGAGI. CDR3 length equals 13 residues. The CDR3 nucleotides read TGTGCCAGCAGTTACTCGAGCCCAGGCCAAACTTACTTC. Protein: CASSYSSPGQTYF.

The J gene is TRBJ1-2, the V gene TRBV18, with D perhaps TRBD1 (5 bases). The length of the CDR3 is 13 residues. With 3 bases removed from V and 7 bases from J, the gap between germline ends came to 12 bases. Germline loops: CDR1 KGHSH, CDR2 LQKENI. The CDR3 DNA is TGTGCCAGCTCACCGGCGGGGGGTCGTGGCTACACCTTC. It translates to CASSPAGGRGYTF.

The chain employs TRBV11-2 and TRBJ1-1; D ambiguous. The CDR3 loop spans 14 amino acids. Trimming removed 0 bases from V and 0 bases from J, with 5 bases in between. Germline CDR1 SGHAT, CDR2 FQNNGV. This CDR3 is CASSLDTMNTEAFF. DNA of the CDR3: TGTGCCAGCAGCTTAGACACAATGAACACTGAAGCTTTCTTT.